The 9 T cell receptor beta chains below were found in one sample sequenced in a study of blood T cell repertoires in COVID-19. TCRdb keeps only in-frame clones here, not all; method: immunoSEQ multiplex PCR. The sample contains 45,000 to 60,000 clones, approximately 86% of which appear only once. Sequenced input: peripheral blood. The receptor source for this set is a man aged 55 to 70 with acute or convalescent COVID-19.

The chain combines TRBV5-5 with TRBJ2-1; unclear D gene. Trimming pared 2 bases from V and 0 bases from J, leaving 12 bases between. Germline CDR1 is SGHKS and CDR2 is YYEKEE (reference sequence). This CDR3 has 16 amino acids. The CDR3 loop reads CASSLTVPSSYNEQFF. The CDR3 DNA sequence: TGTGCCAGCAGCTTAACCGTTCCGAGCTCCTACAATGAGCAGTTCTTC.

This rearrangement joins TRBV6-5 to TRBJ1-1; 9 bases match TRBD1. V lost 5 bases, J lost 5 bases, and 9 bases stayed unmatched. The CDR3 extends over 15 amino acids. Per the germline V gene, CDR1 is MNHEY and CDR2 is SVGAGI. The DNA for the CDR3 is TGTGCCAGCAGTCGACAGGGGACAGGGCGGACTGAAGCTTTCTTT. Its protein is CASSRQGTGRTEAFF.

The CDR3 bases are TGTGCCAGCAACCTTTTGCCCTCCCCGGGCTACGAGCAGTACTTC. Protein product: CASNLLPSPGYEQYF. This sequence joins TRBV7-2 and TRBJ2-7; D not resolved. V lost 7 bases and J 3 bases, leaving 19 bases between the germline ends. The CDR3 covers 15 residues. Germline lookup yields CDR1 SGHTA and CDR2 FQGNSA.

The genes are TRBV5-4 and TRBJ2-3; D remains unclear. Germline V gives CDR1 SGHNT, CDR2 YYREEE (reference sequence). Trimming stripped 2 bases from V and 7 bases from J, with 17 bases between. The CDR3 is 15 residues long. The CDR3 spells CASSFDLITTNTQYF. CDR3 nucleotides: TGTGCCAGCAGCTTCGATCTAATCACTACCAATACGCAGTATTTT. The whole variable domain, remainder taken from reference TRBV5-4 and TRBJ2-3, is ETGVTQSPTHLIKTRGQQVTLRCSSQSGHNTVSWYQQALGQGPQFIFQYYREEENGRGNFPPRFSGLQFPNYSSELNVNALELDDSALYLCASSFDLITTNTQYFGPGTRLTVL.

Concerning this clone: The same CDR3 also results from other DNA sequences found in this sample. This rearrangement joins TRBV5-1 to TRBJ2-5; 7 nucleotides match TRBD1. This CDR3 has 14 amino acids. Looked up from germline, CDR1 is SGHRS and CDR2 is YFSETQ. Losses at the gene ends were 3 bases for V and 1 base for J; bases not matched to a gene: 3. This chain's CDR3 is CASSSGQPQETQYF. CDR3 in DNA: TGCGCCAGCAGCTCGGGACAGCCCCAAGAGACCCAGTACTTC.

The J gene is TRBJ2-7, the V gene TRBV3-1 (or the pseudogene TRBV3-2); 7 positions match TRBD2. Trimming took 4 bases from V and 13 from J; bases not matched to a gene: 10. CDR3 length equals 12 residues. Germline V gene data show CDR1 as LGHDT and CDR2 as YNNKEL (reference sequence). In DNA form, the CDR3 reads TGTGCCAGCAGCCCGGGGGTCGGGAGGCGTTACTTC. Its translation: CASSPGVGRRYF.

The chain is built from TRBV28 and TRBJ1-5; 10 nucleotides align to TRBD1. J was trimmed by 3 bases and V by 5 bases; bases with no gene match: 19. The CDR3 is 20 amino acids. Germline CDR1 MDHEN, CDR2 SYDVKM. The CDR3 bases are TGTGCCAGCAGTCCCGCCGGGACAGGGGTAGTTGGAGGGGTCAATCAGCCCCAGCATTTT. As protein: CASSPAGTGVVGGVNQPQHF.

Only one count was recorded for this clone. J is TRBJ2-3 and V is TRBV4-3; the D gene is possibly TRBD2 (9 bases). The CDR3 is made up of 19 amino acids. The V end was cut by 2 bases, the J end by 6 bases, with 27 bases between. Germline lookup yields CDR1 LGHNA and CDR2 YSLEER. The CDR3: CASSQWGPGGGGAYDTQYF. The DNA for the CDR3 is TGCGCCAGCAGCCAATGGGGCCCAGGGGGCGGGGGGGCATACGATACGCAGTATTTT.

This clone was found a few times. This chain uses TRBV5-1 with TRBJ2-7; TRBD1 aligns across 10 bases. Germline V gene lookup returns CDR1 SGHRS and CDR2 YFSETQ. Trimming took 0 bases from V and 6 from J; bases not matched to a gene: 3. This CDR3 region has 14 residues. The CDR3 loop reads CASSLGQGASEQYF. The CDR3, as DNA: TGCGCCAGCAGCTTGGGACAGGGGGCTTCCGAGCAGTACTTC.